This T cell receptor (beta chain) was obtained from a study of identical twins. A note on this clonotype: No antigen is known for it.

CDR3 size: 17 residues. Germline V gene sequence: CDR1 DFQATT, CDR2 SNEGSKA (reference sequence). V dropped 3 bases and J dropped 13; count of bases not matched to a gene: 18. In TCRdb, the 5' RACE reads were re-called with MiXCR into one record per CDR3 protein. The sample carries 1.5 million or so distinct CDR3 sequences, roughly a third recorded once. Findings of the study overall: Conclusions relied on cross-sectional statistical analysis, not following the same donors. Researchers reported weaker excess twin sharing in beta out-of-frame sequences.

The chain combines TRBV20-1 with TRBJ2-4; 13 bases fit TRBD2. Sequenced input: cord blood. The origin of this receptor is a newborn girl in good health. CDR3 sequence reads: CSARGTSGALGYNEQYF. The CDR3 DNA follows: TGCAGTGCTAGGGGGACTAGCGGGGCCCTGGGGTACAATGAGCAGTACTTC.